The T cell receptor beta chain under discussion was sequenced for a study of blood T cell repertoires in COVID-19. For the study at large: Both acute and convalescent COVID-19 samples were obtained from the United States, Italy and Spain.

This table comes from immunoSEQ multiplex PCR, and its TCRdb copy is limited to in-frame clones, with some not included. The table lists about 69,000 clones, around 79% of them singletons. Germline CDR1 is SEHNR and CDR2 is FQNEAQ (reference sequence). V lost 7 bases to trimming and J lost 2 bases, with 9 bases between them. There are 14 residues in the CDR3. Material: peripheral blood. This clonotype was obtained from a man between 60 and 75 years old with acute or convalescent COVID-19. The chain carries TRBV7-9 and TRBJ1-6, with D tentatively TRBD1 (6 bases). This CDR3 reads CASTAGAYNSPLHF. Written as DNA, the CDR3 is TGTGCCAGCACCGCAGGGGCCTATAATTCACCCCTCCACTTT.